Below, 32 T cell receptor beta chains from the same sample are listed, as sequenced in a study of CD8 T cells in Susac syndrome. Reverse transcription used roughly 0.45 to 1 ug RNA and random hexamers. Via MiXCR, TCRdb re-called the immunoSEQ multiplex PCR reads, giving one row per CDR3 protein. Of about 200,000 distinct CDR3 sequences in the sample, around 93% were seen once. Input material: CD4+ T cells from PBMCs. The receptors come from a human donor with multiple sclerosis.

This clonotype was seen a single time. The chain uses TRBV3-1 and TRBJ1-1; a weak D match, TRBD1 (5 bases). CDR3 length: 14 amino acids. V was cut by 4 bases and J by 5 bases, with 14 bases left in between. The germline CDR1 and CDR2 sequences are LGHDT and YNNKEL (reference sequence). Here the CDR3 reads CASSLGRGSTEAFF. In DNA, the CDR3 is TGTGCCAGCAGCCTAGGTCGGGGGAGTACTGAAGCTTTCTTT. Drawing the rest from reference TRBV3-1 and TRBJ1-1, the complete variable domain is DTAVSQTPKYLVTQMGNDKSIKCEQNLGHDTMYWYKQDSKKFLKIMFSYNNKELIINETVPNRFSPKSPDKAHLNLHINSLELGDSAVYFCASSLGRGSTEAFFGQGTRLTVV.

The rearrangement uses TRBV12-3 or TRBV12-4 and TRBJ2-1; tentatively, D is TRBD1 (6 bases). This CDR3 is built from 13 residues. The ends were cut back, 7 bases at V and 5 bases at J, with 12 bases in the middle. This chain's CDR3 is CASTTDRNNEQFF. Written as DNA, the CDR3 is TGTGCCAGCACCACAGACAGGAACAATGAGCAGTTCTTC.

This clonotype was seen once. The chain joins TRBV14 to TRBJ2-2, with D uncertain. The CDR3 spans 12 residues. V was trimmed by 4 bases and J by 7 bases, leaving 7 bases between them. Germline CDR1 reads SGHDN; CDR2 reads FVKESK. The CDR3 sequence is CASSRSGGELFF. For the CDR3, the DNA is TGTGCCAGCAGCCGCTCAGGCGGGGAGCTGTTTTTT.

The CDR3 bases are TGTGCCAGCAGCCCAAGCGGGACGGCCGAGCATGGCTACACCTTC. It encodes CASSPSGTAEHGYTF. This chain links TRBV9 with TRBJ1-2; weak D call: TRBD1 (5 bases). In germline, CDR1 is SGDLS, CDR2 YYNGEE. Trimming took 4 bases from V and 6 from J, leaving 19 bases between them. This CDR3 has 15 amino acids. The whole variable domain, filled in from reference TRBV9 and TRBJ1-2, reads DSGVTQTPKHLITATGQRVTLRCSPRSGDLSVYWYQQSLDQGLQFLIQYYNGEERAKGNILERFSAQQFPDLHSELNLSSLELGDSALYFCASSPSGTAEHGYTFGSGTRLTVV.

This sequence joins TRBV30 and TRBJ2-7; unclear D gene. With 1 base removed from V and 1 base from J, the gap between germline ends came to 11 bases. The germline V gene encodes CDR1 GTSNPN and CDR2 SVGIG (reference sequence). The CDR3 runs 14 residues. Here the CDR3 DNA reads TGTGCCTGGAGTGAGGCGGCAAGGTCCTACGAGCAGTACTTC. It is translated as CAWSEAARSYEQYF.

V and J are TRBV24-1 and TRBJ2-2, with D perhaps matching TRBD1 (5 bases). V was pared by 3 bases and J by 4 bases, with 11 bases between. The CDR3 consists of 15 residues. The germline gives CDR1 KGHDR, CDR2 SFDVKD. The CDR3 DNA is TGTGCCACCAGTGATGGCAGGGCGGTCACCGGGGAGCTGTTTTTT. Protein: CATSDGRAVTGELFF.

This clonotype was seen once. This chain connects TRBV20-1 to TRBJ2-5; TRBD2 might be the D (6 bases). Germline lookup yields CDR1 DFQATT and CDR2 SNEGSKA (reference sequence). With 6 bases removed from V and 0 bases from J, the gap between germline ends came to 23 bases. This CDR3 is built from 17 residues. CDR3 in amino acids: CSAAYLGGNLYQETQYF. For the CDR3, the DNA is TGCAGTGCGGCCTACTTGGGGGGTAACCTGTACCAAGAGACCCAGTACTTC.

V usage is TRBV18 and J usage is TRBJ2-3; TRBD2 aligns across 10 bases. Looked up from germline, CDR1 is KGHSH and CDR2 is LQKENI. CDR3 length: 15 residues. Trimming removed 6 bases from V and 3 bases from J; junction bases left unmatched: 6. CDR3 nucleotide sequence: TGTGCCAGCTCCCTCAGCGGGGGGGCGACAGATACGCAGTATTTT. It encodes CASSLSGGATDTQYF.

This clonotype was recorded a few times. V and J are TRBV12-5 and TRBJ2-3, with D maybe TRBD1 (5 bases). The ends were cut back, 2 bases at V and 6 bases at J, with 9 bases in the middle. Germline CDR1 LGHNT, CDR2 FRNRAP. The CDR3 loop spans 13 amino acids. The CDR3 spells CASGLPGRDTQYF. In nucleotides, the CDR3 is TGTGCTAGTGGTTTGCCAGGGCGGGATACGCAGTATTTT.

V is TRBV18 and J is TRBJ1-1; D not resolved. In germline, CDR1 is KGHSH, CDR2 LQKENI. The CDR3 is 15 amino acids. Trimming removed 3 bases from V and 1 base from J, with 12 bases in between. The CDR3 region has the DNA TGTGCCAGCTCACCTCTGGAAAGTCGGAACACTGAAGCTTTCTTT. Translating gives CASSPLESRNTEAFF. Full variable domain (outside the CDR3, taken from reference TRBV18 and TRBJ1-1): NAGVMQNPRHLVRRRGQEARLRCSPMKGHSHVYWYRQLPEEGLKFMVYLQKENIIDESGMPKERFSAEFPKEGPSILRIQQVVRGDSAAYFCASSPLESRNTEAFFGQGTRLTVV.

This sequence joins TRBV3-1 and TRBJ2-5, with unresolved D. This CDR3 has 14 amino acids. Trimming pared 0 bases from V and 7 bases from J, leaving 12 bases between. Germline CDR1 is LGHDT and CDR2 is YNNKEL (reference sequence). Here the CDR3 DNA reads TGTGCCAGCAGCCAAGATGCCTCTCTGCGGACCCAGTACTTC. Protein: CASSQDASLRTQYF.

J is TRBJ1-2 and V is TRBV20-1, with D uncertain. The CDR3 is 14 amino acids. Germline lookup yields CDR1 DFQATT and CDR2 SNEGSKA (reference sequence). Trimming took off 3 bases at V and 1 base at J, with 12 bases between the two ends. The DNA of the CDR3 is TGCAGTGCTAGTCGCCCGGAGGATAACTATGGCTACACCTTC. Its protein product is CSASRPEDNYGYTF.

This sequence joins TRBV30 and TRBJ2-7; 11 bases align to TRBD1. Germline V gives CDR1 GTSNPN, CDR2 SVGIG (reference sequence). The CDR3 totals 13 residues. The V segment lost 7 bases and the J segment 2 bases; nucleotides outside the gene matches: 4. CDR3 protein: CASRDRGTYEQYF. The DNA for the CDR3 is TGTGCCTCCCGGGACAGGGGGACCTACGAGCAGTACTTC. Based on the CDR3 plus reference TRBV30 and TRBJ2-7, the full variable domain is SQTIHQWPATLVQPVGSPLSLECTVEGTSNPNLYWYRQAAGRGLQLLFYSVGIGQISSEVPQNLSASRPQDRQFILSSKKLLLSDSGFYLCASRDRGTYEQYFGPGTRLTVT.

V gene TRBV3-1 combines with J gene TRBJ2-7; the match to TRBD1 covers 10 bases. V was clipped by 1 base and J by 6 bases; unmatched bases: 3. Germline assignment: CDR1 LGHDT and CDR2 YNNKEL (reference sequence). The CDR3 extends over 14 amino acids. The CDR3 protein is CASSQGTGGFEQYF. The CDR3 DNA is TGTGCCAGCAGCCAAGGGACAGGGGGATTCGAGCAGTACTTC.

The chain links TRBV29-1 to TRBJ1-3; D gene uncertain. Trimming removed 6 bases from V and 4 bases from J, with 16 bases in between. CDR1 is SQVTM, CDR2 ANQGSEA, per germline. The CDR3 is 14 amino acids. The CDR3 sequence: CSVGGPDLGNTIYF. CDR3 in DNA: TGCAGCGTCGGCGGACCGGACCTCGGAAACACCATATATTTT. The entire variable domain, with the rest obtained from reference TRBV29-1 and TRBJ1-3, is as follows: SAVISQKPSRDICQRGTSLTIQCQVDSQVTMMFWYRQQPGQSLTLIATANQGSEATYESGFVIDKFPISRPNLTFSTLTVSNMSPEDSSIYLCSVGGPDLGNTIYFGEGSWLTVV.

CDR3: CASPRDGSYEQYV. The CDR3 DNA follows: TGTGCCAGCCCCCGGGACGGGTCCTACGAGCAGTACGTC. The rearrangement joins TRBV27 to TRBJ2-7; tentatively, D is TRBD1 or TRBD2 (5 bases each). Trimming stripped 8 bases from V and 1 base from J, with 12 bases between. This CDR3 contains 13 residues. Germline assignment: CDR1 MNHEY and CDR2 SMNVEV (reference sequence).

This rearrangement joins TRBV30 to TRBJ2-7, with 7 positions matching TRBD1. The CDR3 is 12 amino acids. Germline V CDR1 and CDR2: GTSNPN, SVGIG (reference sequence). V was clipped by 6 bases and J by 5 bases; unmatched bases: 7. The DNA of the CDR3 is TGTGCCTGTAATGAACAGGGGAACGAGCAGTACTTC. Amino acid sequence: CACNEQGNEQYF. Drawing the rest from reference TRBV30 and TRBJ2-7, the complete variable domain is SQTIHQWPATLVQPVGSPLSLECTVEGTSNPNLYWYRQAAGRGLQLLFYSVGIGQISSEVPQNLSASRPQDRQFILSSKKLLLSDSGFYLCACNEQGNEQYFGPGTRLTVT.

The gene calls are TRBV6-5 and TRBJ2-4; TRBD2 matches at 7 bases. Losses at the gene ends were 6 bases for V and 8 bases for J; bases not matched to a gene: 7. The CDR3 is 13 amino acids. CDR1 and CDR2 (germline): MNHEY, SVGAGI. The CDR3 region is CASSPAGEDIQYF. The DNA of the CDR3 is TGTGCCAGCAGCCCTGCGGGGGAGGACATTCAGTACTTC.

J is TRBJ2-6 and V is TRBV2; 10 bases are shared with TRBD1. V trimming: 4 bases; J trimming: 5 bases; junction bases outside the gene matches: 8. Germline CDR1 is SNHLY and CDR2 is FYNNEI. This CDR3 is built from 17 residues. CDR3 region: CASSGYPGQGRANVLTF. The CDR3, as DNA: TGTGCCAGCAGTGGGTACCCGGGACAGGGGAGGGCCAACGTCCTGACTTTC.

This chain links TRBV9 with TRBJ1-1; D remains ambiguous. Deletions cut 0 bases from V and 0 bases from J, with 9 bases between. Per the germline V gene, CDR1 is SGDLS and CDR2 is YYNGEE. CDR3 size: 15 residues. Written as DNA, the CDR3 is TGTGCCAGCAGCGTAGCTCCCGACTTGAACACTGAAGCTTTCTTT. Its translation: CASSVAPDLNTEAFF.

The genes are TRBV29-1 and TRBJ2-5; 7 nucleotides align to TRBD2. Trimming took 1 base from V and 0 from J; bases not matched to a gene: 5. The CDR3 has 15 residues. Per germline, CDR1 SQVTM and CDR2 ANQGSEA. CDR3 nucleotide sequence: TGCAGCGTTGAAGTCGACGGGGGGTACCAAGAGACCCAGTACTTC. Encoded protein: CSVEVDGGYQETQYF.

This CDR3 reads CASSLLLNQETQYF. The CDR3 nucleotides are TGTGCCAGCAGCTTACTCCTCAACCAAGAGACCCAGTACTTC. V is TRBV7-2 and J is TRBJ2-5; D call uncertain. The CDR3 sequence is 14 residues long. V lost 2 bases and J lost 0, with 7 bases in between. The germline gives CDR1 SGHTA, CDR2 FQGNSA.

The chain recombines TRBV20-1 with TRBJ1-1; 8 bases map to TRBD1. The germline CDR1 and CDR2 sequences are DFQATT and SNEGSKA (reference sequence). The CDR3 runs to 12 residues. V was clipped by 8 bases and J by 7 bases; unmatched bases: 9. The CDR3 loop reads CSPTGGQGEAFF. In nucleotides, the CDR3 is TGCAGTCCAACAGGGGGTCAGGGTGAAGCTTTCTTT.

Details on this clonotype: The CDR3 end shows no conserved phenylalanine or tryptophan, and so a read error is likely. The chain combines TRBV29-1 with TRBJ2-5; 9 nucleotides line up with TRBD1. The CDR3 is 13 residues long. J lost 5 bases, V lost 6 bases, and 7 bases had no gene match. Per the germline V gene, CDR1 is SQVTM and CDR2 is ANQGSEA. CDR3 loop: CSVGDREWETQYL. The DNA of the CDR3 is TGCAGCGTGGGGGACAGGGAATGGGAGACCCAGTACCTC.

The V and J genes are TRBV3-1 and TRBJ1-6; no definite D call. CDR3 length: 15 amino acids. V shed 1 base and J shed 8 bases, with 12 bases lying between them. In germline, CDR1 is LGHDT, CDR2 YNNKEL (reference sequence). Here the CDR3 reads CASSQAGRSDSPLHF. The CDR3 DNA is TGTGCCAGCAGCCAAGCTGGGCGGTCGGATTCACCCCTCCACTTT. Using reference TRBV3-1 and TRBJ1-6 for the parts outside the CDR3, the full variable domain is DTAVSQTPKYLVTQMGNDKSIKCEQNLGHDTMYWYKQDSKKFLKIMFSYNNKELIINETVPNRFSPKSPDKAHLNLHINSLELGDSAVYFCASSQAGRSDSPLHFGNGTRLTVT.

This rearrangement joins TRBV18 to TRBJ2-7, with 11 bases lining up with TRBD1. V lost 2 bases and J lost 6; bases outside the gene matches: 3. Germline V lookup: CDR1 KGHSH, CDR2 LQKENI. The CDR3 length is 14 residues. The CDR3 DNA reads as TGTGCCAGCTCACCAGCCGGGACAGGGGGCGAGCAGTACTTC. Its protein product is CASSPAGTGGEQYF.

The chain recombines TRBV11-2 with TRBJ1-5; D may be TRBD1 (5 bases). V was clipped by 5 bases and J by 9 bases, with 8 bases between them. The CDR3 has 11 amino acids. Per germline, CDR1 SGHAT and CDR2 FQNNGV. CDR3 amino acids: CASSNQGPQHF. The CDR3 bases are TGTGCCAGCAGCAACCAGGGGCCCCAGCATTTT.

J is TRBJ2-1 and V is TRBV25-1; the match to TRBD2 covers 9 bases. The V segment lost 7 bases and the J segment 10 bases; nucleotides outside the gene matches: 11. The CDR3 is 14 residues long. Germline V CDR1 and CDR2: MGHDK, SYGVNS. The CDR3, as DNA: TGTGCCAGCAAGGCTTCTAGCGGGGATTACGAGCAGTTCTTC. Its protein product is CASKASSGDYEQFF.

J is TRBJ2-7 and V is TRBV30; D is ambiguous. Trimming cost V 4 bases and J 10 bases, with 14 bases left between them. Germline-derived CDR1 and CDR2 are GTSNPN and SVGIG (reference sequence). The CDR3 has 11 amino acids. The CDR3 region is CAWKSPGSQYF. The CDR3 nucleotides are TGTGCCTGGAAGTCCCCAGGAAGTCAGTACTTC.

The chain links TRBV20-1 to TRBJ2-5; 11 bases align to TRBD1. The CDR3 has 15 amino acids. V was clipped by 5 bases and J by 0 bases; unmatched bases: 5. The germline CDR1 and CDR2 sequences are DFQATT and SNEGSKA (reference sequence). The CDR3 nucleotides are TGCAGTGCTTATGGACAGGGGGCTCACCAAGAGACCCAGTACTTC. This codes for CSAYGQGAHQETQYF.

The chain has TRBV30 and TRBJ1-1; unclear D gene. The CDR3 has 9 amino acids. Germline assignment: CDR1 GTSNPN and CDR2 SVGIG (reference sequence). V dropped 8 bases and J dropped 12 bases, with 13 bases sitting between them. The CDR3 sequence is CAITPLSFF. DNA of the CDR3: TGTGCCATAACTCCTTTGTCTTTCTTT.

The count of this clonotype is one. The rearrangement links TRBV12-3 or TRBV12-4 to TRBJ2-1; D is possibly TRBD1 or TRBD2 (5 bases each). The CDR3 covers 14 residues. V was shortened by 4 bases and J by 0 bases, with 7 bases between the two germline ends. The CDR3 reads CASSWGSSYNEQFF. In DNA, the CDR3 is TGTGCCAGCAGTTGGGGGAGCTCCTACAATGAGCAGTTCTTC.